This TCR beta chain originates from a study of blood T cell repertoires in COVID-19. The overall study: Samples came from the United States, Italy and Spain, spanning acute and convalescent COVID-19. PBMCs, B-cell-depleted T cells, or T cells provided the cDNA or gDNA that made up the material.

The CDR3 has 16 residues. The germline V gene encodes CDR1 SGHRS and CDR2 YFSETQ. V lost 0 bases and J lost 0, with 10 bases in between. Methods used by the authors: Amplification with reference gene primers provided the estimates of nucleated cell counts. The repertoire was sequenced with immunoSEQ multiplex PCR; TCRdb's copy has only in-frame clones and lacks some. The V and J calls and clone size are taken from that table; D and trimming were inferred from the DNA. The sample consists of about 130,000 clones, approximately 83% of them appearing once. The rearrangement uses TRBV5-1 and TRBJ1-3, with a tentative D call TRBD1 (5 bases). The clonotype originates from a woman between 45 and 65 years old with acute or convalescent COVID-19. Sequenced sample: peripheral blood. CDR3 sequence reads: CASSLDVDSSGNTIYF. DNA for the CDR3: TGCGCCAGCAGCTTGGACGTAGACAGCTCTGGAAACACCATATATTTT.